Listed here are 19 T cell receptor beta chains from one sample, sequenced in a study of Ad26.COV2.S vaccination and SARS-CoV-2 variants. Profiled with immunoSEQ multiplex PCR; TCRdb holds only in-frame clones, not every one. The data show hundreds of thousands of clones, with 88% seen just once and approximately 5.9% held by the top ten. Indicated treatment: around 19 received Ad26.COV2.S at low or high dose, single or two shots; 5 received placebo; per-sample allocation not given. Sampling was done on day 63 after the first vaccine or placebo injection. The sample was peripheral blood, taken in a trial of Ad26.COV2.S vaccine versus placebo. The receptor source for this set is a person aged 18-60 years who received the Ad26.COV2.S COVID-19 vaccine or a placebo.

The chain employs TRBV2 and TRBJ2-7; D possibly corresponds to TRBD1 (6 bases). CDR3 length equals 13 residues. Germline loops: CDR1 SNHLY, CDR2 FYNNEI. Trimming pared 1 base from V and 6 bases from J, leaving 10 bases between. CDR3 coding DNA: TGTGCCAGCAGTGAAGGGAGAGGGGGCGAGCAGTACTTC. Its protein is CASSEGRGGEQYF.

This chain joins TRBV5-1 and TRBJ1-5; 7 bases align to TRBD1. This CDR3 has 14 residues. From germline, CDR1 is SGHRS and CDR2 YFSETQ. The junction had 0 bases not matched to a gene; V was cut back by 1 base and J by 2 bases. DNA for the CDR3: TGCGCCAGCAGCTTGCAGGGGGGCAATCAGCCCCAGCATTTT. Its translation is CASSLQGGNQPQHF.

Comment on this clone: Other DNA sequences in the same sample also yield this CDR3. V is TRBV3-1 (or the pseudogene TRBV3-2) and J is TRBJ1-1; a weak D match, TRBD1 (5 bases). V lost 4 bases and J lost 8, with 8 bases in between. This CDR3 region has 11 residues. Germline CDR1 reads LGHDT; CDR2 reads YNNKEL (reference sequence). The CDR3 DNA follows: TGTGCCAGCAGCCTGGGACGGGAAGCTTTCTTT. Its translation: CASSLGREAFF.

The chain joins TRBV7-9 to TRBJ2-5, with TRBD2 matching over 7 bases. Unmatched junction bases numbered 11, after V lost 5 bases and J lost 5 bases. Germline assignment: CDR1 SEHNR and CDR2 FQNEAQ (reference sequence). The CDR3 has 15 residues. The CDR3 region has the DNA TGTGCCAGCAGCCGCCGTCAAGCGGGGTTCGAGACCCAGTACTTC. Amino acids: CASSRRQAGFETQYF.

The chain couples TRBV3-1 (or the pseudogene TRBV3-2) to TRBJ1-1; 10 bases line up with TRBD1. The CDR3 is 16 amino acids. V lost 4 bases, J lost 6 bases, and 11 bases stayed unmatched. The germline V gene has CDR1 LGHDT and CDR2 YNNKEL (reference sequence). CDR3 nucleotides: TGTGCCAGCAGCCCTCGACAGGGGGCCCTGGGCGCTGAAGCTTTCTTT. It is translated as CASSPRQGALGAEAFF.

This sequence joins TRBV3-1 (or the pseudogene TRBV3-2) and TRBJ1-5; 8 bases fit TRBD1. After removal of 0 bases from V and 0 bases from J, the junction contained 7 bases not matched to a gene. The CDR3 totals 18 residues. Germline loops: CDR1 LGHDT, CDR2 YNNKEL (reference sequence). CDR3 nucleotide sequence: TGTGCCAGCAGCCAAGATGTCAGGGGGCCTGATAGCAATCAGCCCCAGCATTTT. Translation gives CASSQDVRGPDSNQPQHF.

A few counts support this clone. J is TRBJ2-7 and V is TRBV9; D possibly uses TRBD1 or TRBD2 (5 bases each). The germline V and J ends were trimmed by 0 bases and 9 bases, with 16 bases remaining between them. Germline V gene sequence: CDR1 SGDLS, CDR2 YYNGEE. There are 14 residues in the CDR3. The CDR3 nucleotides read TGTGCCAGCAGCGTAGGGTCTCAGGGAGAGGCGCAGTACTTC. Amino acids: CASSVGSQGEAQYF.

The CDR3 loop reads CSAPGETQYF. The CDR3 nucleotides are TGCAGTGCACCCGGGGAGACCCAGTACTTC. V and J are TRBV20-1 and TRBJ2-5; D unresolved. Germline-derived CDR1 and CDR2 are DFQATT and SNEGSKA (reference sequence). V dropped 6 bases and J dropped 5 bases, with 7 bases sitting between them. The CDR3 is made up of 10 amino acids.

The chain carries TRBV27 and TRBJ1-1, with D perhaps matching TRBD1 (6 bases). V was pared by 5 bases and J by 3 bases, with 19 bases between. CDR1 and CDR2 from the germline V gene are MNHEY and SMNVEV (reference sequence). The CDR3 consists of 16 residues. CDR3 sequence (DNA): TGTGCCAGCAGTGTGGAAAGGACAGCTTTATACACTGAAGCTTTCTTT. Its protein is CASSVERTALYTEAFF.

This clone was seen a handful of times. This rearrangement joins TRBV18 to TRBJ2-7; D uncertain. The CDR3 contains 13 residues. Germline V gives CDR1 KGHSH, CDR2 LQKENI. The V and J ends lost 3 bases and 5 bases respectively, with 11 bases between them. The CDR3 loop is CASSPTFENEQYF. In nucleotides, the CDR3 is TGTGCCAGCTCACCGACCTTCGAAAACGAGCAGTACTTC.

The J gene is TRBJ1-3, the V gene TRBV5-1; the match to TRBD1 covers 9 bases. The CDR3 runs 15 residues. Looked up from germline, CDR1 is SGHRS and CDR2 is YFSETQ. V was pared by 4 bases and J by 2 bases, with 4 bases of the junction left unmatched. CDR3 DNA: TGCGCCAGCAGCGCCCGGACAGGGGCTGGAAACACCATATATTTT. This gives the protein CASSARTGAGNTIYF.

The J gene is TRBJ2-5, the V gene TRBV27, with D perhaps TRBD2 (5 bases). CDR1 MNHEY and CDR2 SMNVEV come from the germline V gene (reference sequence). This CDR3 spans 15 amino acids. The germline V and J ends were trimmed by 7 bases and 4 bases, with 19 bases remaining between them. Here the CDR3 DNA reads TGTGCCAGCACCTCCCCGGGGTCAAAGGGAGAGACCCAGTACTTC. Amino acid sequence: CASTSPGSKGETQYF.

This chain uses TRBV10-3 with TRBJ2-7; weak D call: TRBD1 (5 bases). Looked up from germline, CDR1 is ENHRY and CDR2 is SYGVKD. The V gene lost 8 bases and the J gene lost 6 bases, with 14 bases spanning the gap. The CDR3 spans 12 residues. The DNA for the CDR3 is TGTGCCATCGGACAAATAGCAACCGAGCAGTACTTC. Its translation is CAIGQIATEQYF.

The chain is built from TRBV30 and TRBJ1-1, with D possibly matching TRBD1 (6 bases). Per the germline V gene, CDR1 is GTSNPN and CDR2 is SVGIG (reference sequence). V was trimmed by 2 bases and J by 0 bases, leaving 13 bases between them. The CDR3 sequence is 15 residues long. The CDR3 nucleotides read TGTGCCTGGAGTCTTACAGGGTATATGAACACTGAAGCTTTCTTT. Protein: CAWSLTGYMNTEAFF.

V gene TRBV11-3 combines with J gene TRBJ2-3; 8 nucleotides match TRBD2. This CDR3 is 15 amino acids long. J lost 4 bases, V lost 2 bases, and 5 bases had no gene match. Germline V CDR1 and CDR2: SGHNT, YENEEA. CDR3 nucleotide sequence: TGTGCCAGCAGCTTACGGAGCGGGAGCTCAGATACGCAGTATTTT. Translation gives CASSLRSGSSDTQYF.

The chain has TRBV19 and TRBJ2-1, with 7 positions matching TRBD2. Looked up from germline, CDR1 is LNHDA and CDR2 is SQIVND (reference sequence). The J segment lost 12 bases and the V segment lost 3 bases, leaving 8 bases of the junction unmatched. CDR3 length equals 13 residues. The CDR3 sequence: CASSMGAGAAQFF. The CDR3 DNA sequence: TGTGCCAGTAGTATGGGCGCGGGAGCGGCGCAGTTCTTC.

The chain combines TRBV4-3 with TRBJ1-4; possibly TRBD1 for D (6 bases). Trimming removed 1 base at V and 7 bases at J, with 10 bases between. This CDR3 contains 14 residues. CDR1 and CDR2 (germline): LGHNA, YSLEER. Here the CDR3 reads CASSQGWGLEKLFF. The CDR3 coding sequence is TGCGCCAGCAGCCAAGGGTGGGGGCTTGAAAAACTGTTTTTT.

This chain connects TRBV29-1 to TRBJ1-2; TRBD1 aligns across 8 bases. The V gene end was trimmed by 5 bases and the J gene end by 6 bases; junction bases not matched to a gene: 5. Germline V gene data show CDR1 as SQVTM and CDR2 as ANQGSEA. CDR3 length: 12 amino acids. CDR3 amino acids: CSVWTGSNGYTF. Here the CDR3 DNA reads TGCAGCGTTTGGACAGGGAGTAATGGCTACACCTTC.

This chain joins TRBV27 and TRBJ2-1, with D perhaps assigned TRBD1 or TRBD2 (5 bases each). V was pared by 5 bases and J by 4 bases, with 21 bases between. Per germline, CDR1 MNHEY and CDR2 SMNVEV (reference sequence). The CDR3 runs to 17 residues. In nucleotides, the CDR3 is TGTGCCAGCAGTGCTCCGGGACCCCGCGTGGGATACAATGAGCAGTTCTTC. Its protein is CASSAPGPRVGYNEQFF.